This T cell receptor (beta chain) was sequenced for a study of blood T cell repertoires in COVID-19. Whole-study context: In each case, the material was cDNA or gDNA derived from T cells, B-cell-depleted T cells, or PBMCs.

In the source study's methods: Cell counts per sample came from amplifying reference gene primers. The table came from immunoSEQ multiplex PCR; TCRdb's copy has only in-frame clones and leaves some out. V, J and clone size derive from that table, while D and trimming were established from the DNA sequence. This table has some 460,000 clones, roughly 89% appearing once. Trimming took 1 base from V and 6 from J, leaving 18 bases between them. There are 17 residues in the CDR3. Germline CDR1 and CDR2: SGHAT and FQNNGV. Sequenced input: peripheral blood. This clonotype was sampled from a woman in her twenties or thirties with acute or convalescent COVID-19. The gene calls are TRBV11-2 and TRBJ2-2; unclear D gene. CDR3 in amino acids: CASSLGSFRPAPGELFF. As DNA, the CDR3 is TGTGCCAGCAGCTTAGGAAGCTTCAGGCCCGCGCCCGGGGAGCTGTTTTTT.